Sequencing of this T cell receptor (beta chain) was carried out in a study of graft-versus-host responses after intestinal transplantation. About the research overall: Grafts that recipients had were multivisceral, liver-intestinal, or isolated intestinal transplants. Tacrolimus and steroids were given for 2 to 3 years to all recipients after anti-thymocyte globulin induction.

Germline assignment: CDR1 SGHVS and CDR2 FNYEAQ. This CDR3 comprises 15 residues. V lost 3 bases to trimming and J lost 2 bases; unmatched junction nucleotides: 4. Study-level points and caveats: Declining HvG levels early post-transplant were linked to peak circulating GvH clone levels.

Concerning this clone itself: As yet, its antigen is unknown.

Method: immunoSEQ multiplex PCR; TCRdb's copy keeps in-frame clones and lacks some. The sample carries tens of thousands of clones, 85% to 95% recorded once. The source was unstimulated CD8+ T cells sorted from spleen or lymph node cells, collected before transplant. The J gene is TRBJ2-7, the V gene TRBV7-6; 10 bases are a match to TRBD1. The receptor comes from a human donor who was the organ donor for an intestinal transplant. The CDR3 region is CASSFGQGDTYEQYF. As DNA, the CDR3 is TGTGCCAGCAGCTTCGGACAGGGGGACACCTACGAGCAGTACTTC.